The clone carrying this T cell receptor beta chain came up many times. The target antigen is unknown. The sample belongs to a study of T cells after yellow fever vaccination. TCRdb reprocessed the 5' RACE reads via MiXCR and lists one record per CDR3 protein. The repertoire includes roughly 150,000 distinct CDR3 sequences, under 7.5% of them detected once, and about 2.5% sits in the top ten. Study results and limitations: In FACS-sorted repertoires, abundant clonotypes from the bulk population could appear as contaminants.

This TCR was recovered from a man aged 18 to 30 who received the YFV17D yellow fever vaccine. Material: CD4+ T cells sorted from PBMCs, obtained 5 days after the first yellow fever vaccination.

CDR3 coding DNA: TGCGCCAGCAGTGAGTCGAAGGGGAGCACAGATACGCAGTATTTT. Translated, it gives CASSESKGSTDTQYF. The V gene is TRBV10-2, the J gene TRBJ2-3; a weak D match, TRBD1 (5 bases). Germline V gene sequence: CDR1 WSHSY, CDR2 SAAADI. Trimming pared 0 bases from V and 0 bases from J, leaving 7 bases between. This CDR3 region has 15 residues.